Each of the 19 T cell receptor beta chains below was sequenced from the same sample in a study of OX40 agonist ivuxolimab in advanced cancers. Using immunoSEQ multiplex PCR, the repertoire was profiled, and TCRdb retains in-frame clones only, with some absent. The sample has around 56,000 clones, around 86% seen once. This specimen consisted of CD4+ or CD8+ T cells sorted from blood, obtained in a trial of the OX40 agonist ivuxolimab. These receptors all stem from an adult with an advanced solid tumor such as melanoma, head and neck, liver or kidney cancer.

This clone appeared once. The J gene is TRBJ2-1, the V gene TRBV5-6; 7 bases fit TRBD2. Trimming removed 4 bases from V and 6 bases from J; junction bases left unmatched: 7. The CDR3 totals 14 residues. CDR1 and CDR2 (germline): SGHDT, YYEEEE. The CDR3 nucleotides are TGTGCCAGCAGCCCCCTTACTAGCGTCAATGAGCAGTTCTTC. It translates to CASSPLTSVNEQFF.

The CDR3 loop reads CASSFKGPGTDYGYTF. CDR3 nucleotide sequence: TGTGCCAGCAGCTTCAAGGGCCCCGGGACGGACTATGGCTACACCTTC. The chain combines TRBV5-6 with TRBJ1-2, with TRBD1 as a possible D gene (5 bases). The CDR3 covers 16 residues. Deletions cut 2 bases from V and 3 bases from J, with 17 bases between. In germline, CDR1 is SGHDT, CDR2 YYEEEE.

This chain links TRBV28 with TRBJ1-4; 10 bases are shared with TRBD1. Trimming cost V 2 bases and J 7 bases; bases outside gene matches: 16. Germline lookup yields CDR1 MDHEN and CDR2 SYDVKM. The CDR3 is made up of 19 amino acids. CDR3 amino acids: CASSLASGTGDSRSEKLFF. As DNA, the CDR3 is TGTGCCAGCAGTTTAGCCTCCGGGACAGGGGACTCTCGGAGTGAAAAACTGTTTTTT.

The chain links TRBV29-1 to TRBJ2-3, with TRBD2 matching over 8 bases. The germline V gene encodes CDR1 SQVTM and CDR2 ANQGSEA. The CDR3 consists of 14 residues. V gave up 6 bases and J gave up 2 bases; unmatched junction bases: 7. The DNA for the CDR3 is TGCAGCGTCCTGGGGCGGGGGGACACAGATACGCAGTATTTT. Its translation is CSVLGRGDTDTQYF.

The chain joins TRBV18 to TRBJ2-3; D is tentatively TRBD1 or TRBD2 (7 bases each). V dropped 1 base and J dropped 7 bases, with 24 bases sitting between them. The CDR3 sequence is 18 residues long. Germline loops: CDR1 KGHSH, CDR2 LQKENI. This CDR3 is CASSPRAAGGGAGYTQYF. CDR3 DNA: TGTGCCAGCTCACCACGCGCCGCAGGGGGGGGCGCTGGATATACGCAGTATTTT.

The chain links TRBV9 to TRBJ1-1; possibly TRBD1 for D (5 bases). Germline V gives CDR1 SGDLS, CDR2 YYNGEE. The V end lost 4 bases, the J end lost 0 bases, and 16 bases lay between the germline ends. CDR3 length: 16 residues. The CDR3 bases are TGTGCCAGCAGCCCAGGGACCGTCCCAATGAACACTGAAGCTTTCTTT. Translating gives CASSPGTVPMNTEAFF.

This chain uses TRBV15 with TRBJ2-5; TRBD2 matches 10 bases. The J call may be faulty, since TRBJ2-7 better matches the DNA end. The length of the CDR3 is 16 residues. CDR1 is LNHNV, CDR2 YYDKDF, per germline (reference sequence). The CDR3 region has the DNA TGTGCCACCAGCCGTTTCGGTAGCGGGAGGTCCTACGAGCAGTACTTC. This codes for CATSRFGSGRSYEQYF.

J is TRBJ2-7 and V is TRBV27; no definite D call. Trimming removed 6 bases at V and 3 bases at J, with 9 bases between. CDR3 length: 12 residues. The germline V gene encodes CDR1 MNHEY and CDR2 SMNVEV (reference sequence). As DNA, the CDR3 is TGTGCCAGCAGGGCCCAAAACTACGAGCAGTACTTC. Its translation: CASRAQNYEQYF.

The rearrangement joins TRBV7-9 to TRBJ2-7; the match to TRBD1 covers 7 bases. The CDR3 runs to 13 residues. CDR1 is SEHNR, CDR2 FQNEAQ, per germline (reference sequence). The J segment lost 0 bases and the V segment lost 5 bases, leaving 1 base of the junction unmatched. CDR3 region: CASSRDSSYEQYF. The CDR3 region has the DNA TGTGCCAGCAGCCGGGACAGCTCCTACGAGCAGTACTTC.

The chain joins TRBV7-9 to TRBJ1-1; D is ambiguous. Germline V gene sequence: CDR1 SEHNR, CDR2 FQNEAQ (reference sequence). The CDR3 runs to 13 residues. The V end lost 7 bases, the J end lost 2 bases, and 11 bases lay between the germline ends. CDR3 nucleotides: TGTGCCAGCACCTTCCGGGATAACACTGAAGCTTTCTTT. This translates into CASTFRDNTEAFF.

This chain joins TRBV5-4 and TRBJ2-5; 16 positions match TRBD2. The junction had 8 bases not matched to a gene; V was cut back by 4 bases and J by 5 bases. Looked up from germline, CDR1 is SGHNT and CDR2 is YYREEE (reference sequence). This CDR3 has 17 amino acids. For the CDR3, the DNA is TGTGCCAGCAGCGGGGGACTAGCGGGAGGGGAGGATGAGACCCAGTACTTC. This gives the protein CASSGGLAGGEDETQYF.

This clone was seen once. The genes are TRBV27 and TRBJ2-7, with 8 bases fitting TRBD1. CDR1 and CDR2 from the germline V gene are MNHEY and SMNVEV (reference sequence). The V segment lost 0 bases and the J segment 3 bases; nucleotides outside the gene matches: 7. The CDR3 contains 16 residues. CDR3 sequence: CASSLSRTGLSYEQYF. The CDR3 DNA follows: TGTGCCAGCAGTTTATCTAGGACAGGGCTAAGCTACGAGCAGTACTTC.

V gene TRBV28 combines with J gene TRBJ1-3; D is unresolved. CDR1 MDHEN and CDR2 SYDVKM come from the germline V gene. The CDR3 consists of 14 residues. Deletions cut 3 bases from V and 4 bases from J, with 10 bases between. CDR3: CASSFRTWGNTIYF. CDR3 nucleotides: TGTGCCAGCAGTTTCCGGACGTGGGGAAACACCATATATTTT.

The chain couples TRBV19 to TRBJ2-2; TRBD2 is a possible D gene (5 bases). In germline, CDR1 is LNHDA, CDR2 SQIVND (reference sequence). Trimming left V 0 bases short and J 6 bases short, with 11 bases between. The length of the CDR3 is 15 residues. For the CDR3, the DNA is TGTGCCAGTAGTATAGAAGTTGACTATCCCGGGGAGCTGTTTTTT. Protein: CASSIEVDYPGELFF.

The genes are TRBV11-2 and TRBJ2-5; D ambiguous. CDR3 length: 13 amino acids. V was trimmed by 3 bases and J by 5 bases, leaving 10 bases between them. Germline V gene data show CDR1 as SGHAT and CDR2 as FQNNGV. The CDR3 DNA sequence: TGTGCCAGCAGCTTTGGGTTGGGGGAGACCCAGTACTTC. This gives the protein CASSFGLGETQYF.

The chain links TRBV4-1 to TRBJ2-3; D is unclear. Per the germline V gene, CDR1 is MGHRA and CDR2 is YSYEKL. Trimming stripped 1 base from V and 4 bases from J, with 9 bases between. The CDR3 totals 14 residues. CDR3 residues: CASSQVLLPDTQYF. In DNA, the CDR3 is TGCGCCAGCAGCCAAGTCCTCCTACCAGATACGCAGTATTTT.

The V gene is TRBV10-3, the J gene TRBJ2-5; TRBD1 aligns across 7 bases. The J call could be wrong; TRBJ2-7 is a better fit for the DNA end. The V gene's germline CDR1 is ENHRY and CDR2 SYGVKD. The CDR3 spans 17 residues. Here the CDR3 DNA reads TGTGCCATCAAAACGACGAGGGGGACAGAGCCCTTCTACGAGCAGTACTTC. It specifies CAIKTTRGTEPFYEQYF.

V usage is TRBV5-4 and J usage is TRBJ1-4; 9 nucleotides agree with TRBD1. J lost 2 bases, V lost 3 bases, and 2 bases had no gene match. Germline CDR1 and CDR2: SGHNT and YYREEE (reference sequence). The CDR3 has 15 amino acids. CDR3 nucleotide sequence: TGTGCCAGCAGCTCACAGGGGGCCACTAATGAAAAACTGTTTTTT. It is translated as CASSSQGATNEKLFF. Full variable domain (remainder filled in from reference TRBV5-4 and TRBJ1-4): ETGVTQSPTHLIKTRGQQVTLRCSSQSGHNTVSWYQQALGQGPQFIFQYYREEENGRGNFPPRFSGLQFPNYSSELNVNALELDDSALYLCASSSQGATNEKLFFGSGTQLSVL.

The rearrangement links TRBV9 to TRBJ2-2, with TRBD1 matching over 7 bases. With 4 bases clipped from V and 4 bases from J, the junction kept 7 bases outside the gene matches. The CDR3 runs to 15 residues. Germline lookup yields CDR1 SGDLS and CDR2 YYNGEE. CDR3 in amino acids: CASSLQTGFTGELFF. CDR3 in DNA: TGTGCCAGCAGCCTACAGACAGGGTTCACCGGGGAGCTGTTTTTT.